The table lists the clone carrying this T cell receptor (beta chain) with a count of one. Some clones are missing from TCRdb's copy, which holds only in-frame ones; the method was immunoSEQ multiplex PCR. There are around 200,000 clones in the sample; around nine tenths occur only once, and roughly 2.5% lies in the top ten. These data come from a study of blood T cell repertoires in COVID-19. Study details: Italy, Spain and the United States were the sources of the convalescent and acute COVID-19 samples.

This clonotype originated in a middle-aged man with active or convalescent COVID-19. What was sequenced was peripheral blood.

The CDR3 region has the DNA TGCGCCAGCAGCACACAGGGGGCTGGTGAAGCTTTCTTT. The encoded protein is CASSTQGAGEAFF. The chain is built from TRBV5-1 and TRBJ1-1; 9 bases line up with TRBD1. The CDR3 sequence is 13 residues long. Germline assignment: CDR1 SGHRS and CDR2 YFSETQ. V lost 4 bases and J lost 7; bases outside the gene matches: 5.